This record covers a single T cell receptor (beta chain). Its binding antigen is unknown. The sample holds no much larger clone one base away, and base qualities are not on file. This entry is derived from a study of shared clonotypes between healthy human individuals (TCRdb year 2020). With regard to the full study: The cohort comprised two women and a few men aged 18 to 49 years. Per donor, three plates each were used for CD4 naive and CD4 memory, two for CD8 naive, and one for CD8 memory. The study deeply sequenced blood TCR repertoires of five healthy adults to estimate repertoire size and the extent of clonotype sharing between individuals. To increase sequencing depth and limit assay-specific biases, different laboratories used diverse techniques to prepare libraries and sequence TCR repertoires. Leukapheresis yielded between about 0.9 and 10 billion PBMCs per donor.

V is cut by 0 bases and J by 4 bases, and the space between the germline ends is 12 bases. Per the germline V gene, LGHNA is the CDR1 and YSLEER is the CDR2. The CDR3 spans 15 residues, from the cysteine through the phenylalanine. Only the CDR3 portion is preserved as DNA: 45 bases, with reading frame beginning at the first base. TCR CDR3 regions were amplified from genomic DNA by multiplex PCR using the deep immunoSEQ assay. Genomic DNA extracted from each cell subset was distributed evenly over all wells of several immunoSEQ 96-well plates, and each plate served as one replicate. For sorted subsets, each replicate PCR was loaded with about 0.2 ug genomic DNA, equivalent to approximately 27,000 T cell genomes. Purified libraries were measured with a Qubit 3.0 fluorometer, size-checked on a Bioanalyzer 2100, and measured again with the KAPA Library Quantification kit. A separate single-read 150-cycle Illumina NextSeq 550 flow cell was used to sequence each immunoSEQ 96-well plate. From the authors' description of their analysis: The immunoSEQ output contained only junctional sequences without quality scores, so filtering could not match that applied to full-length reads. To assign V/J genes and CDR3, sequences were annotated against IMGT germline references using PyIR, a Python wrapper for IgBLAST v1.9. Any read was removed if the V/J assignment was weak (E-value above 1e-6), the CDR3 was missing, or the read contained stop codons, out-of-frame junctions, or ambiguous translated residues. A V3J clonotype was defined by an identical inferred V gene, J gene, and CDR3 amino acid sequence. To compute the percentage overlap between repertoires, the number of shared unique clonotypes was divided by the size of the smaller repertoire. Repertoire richness was assessed with RTK rarefaction, the Chao1 estimator, and Recon v2.1 estimates of unobserved clonotypes. OLGA was used to compute generation probabilities for all TCRbeta clonotypes that the gDNA method yielded from four donors. The source is immuneACCESS, and TCRdb retained only in-frame sequences with V and J called. Part of the clones is not carried over; for the studies checked, unresolved V genes explain less than half of this, and the remainder is unexplained. D and trimming were read from the DNA, whereas the V and J calls and clone size are those reported in that table. The sample data list 2 million or so clones, and roughly 95% of these were observed just once. Jointly, the top ten make up more than 0.1% of the sample.

The donors were healthy, HIV-negative adults with no recently reported acute infections or vaccinations. Every donor was a Caucasian adult residing in Nashville, Tennessee, USA. CD4+ T cells were enriched through magnetic negative selection, after which naive cells were positively selected on CD45RA and the remaining negative fraction served as the memory subset. Blood was collected by leukapheresis, and PBMCs were isolated by Ficoll-Histopaque density gradient centrifugation and then cryopreserved in liquid nitrogen vapor phase. Purity and quantity of every magnetically sorted T cell population were checked by analytical flow cytometry. Genomic DNA was isolated from every sorted fraction and measured by UV absorbance on a Nanodrop 2000c. Overall study outcomes, separate from this receptor: Higher generation probabilities were observed for clonotypes shared by all four sorted-subset donors than for non-shared clonotypes. About 5% of naive CD4, 3.5% of naive CD8, around 2.3% of memory CD4, and 0.35% to 0.4% of memory CD8 clonotypes were shared across several donors. Pairwise subsampling led to the expectation that sequencing depth would affect the degree of clonotype sharing among donors. Because the study included only a small number of donors, the genetic and exposure-history diversity represented was limited. Even with the large sequencing depth, rarefaction of the sorted-subset datasets indicated that sequencing was incomplete. Naive subsets generally had larger estimated clonotype richness than memory subsets. Only blood was sampled, and tissue TCR repertoires likely differ from those in blood.

The chain is encoded by TRBV4-3 joined to TRBJ1-2; the D gene remains uncertain. This clonotype was sampled from a man aged 18 to 29 in good health. The sequenced material came from naive CD4+ T cells sorted from blood. According to the study, the label for this sample's cell subset or site signals: CD45RA+ positively selected. The CDR3 reads CASSQDLVSSYGYTF. Here is the DNA: TGCGCCAGCAGCCAAGATTTGGTCAGCTCCTATGGCTACACCTTC.